This T cell receptor (beta chain) was sequenced during a study of Ad26.COV2.S vaccination and SARS-CoV-2 variants. Study in general: Each vaccinee took Ad26.COV2.S intramuscularly, once or twice 56 days apart. Regarding the study as a whole: Vaccine recipients had higher spike-specific TCR breadth than placebo recipients.

Only in-frame clones appear in the TCRdb table, and some are missing; sequencing was by immunoSEQ multiplex PCR. There are 300,000 to 400,000 clones in the sample; approximately 84% occur only once, and 3% to 4% lies in the top ten. The V and J ends lost 4 bases and 4 bases respectively, with 12 bases between them. CDR1 SGDLS and CDR2 YYNGEE come from the germline V gene. This CDR3 has 14 amino acids. Treatment meaning: 15 to 20 received Ad26.COV2.S at low or high dose, single or two shots; roughly five received placebo; per-sample allocation not given. The investigators took samples on day 63 after the first vaccine or placebo injection. Built on an Ad26 vector, the vaccine expressed Wuhan-strain SARS-CoV-2 spike. Remarks on this clone: Its antigen remains unknown.

The source of this sequence is a person aged 18-65 years who received the Ad26.COV2.S COVID-19 vaccine or a placebo. Sequenced material: peripheral blood, taken in a trial of Ad26.COV2.S vaccine versus placebo. The chain joins TRBV9 to TRBJ2-1; D gene unclear. The CDR3 DNA follows: TGTGCCAGCAGCCCGGGCGGAAATTACAATGAGCAGTTCTTC. Translated, it gives CASSPGGNYNEQFF.